What follows describes a single T cell receptor beta chain. The data derive from a study of technical replicates of blood from a few donors. The CDR3 extends over 17 amino acids. In germline, CDR1 is KGHSH, CDR2 LQKENI. With V trimmed by 3 bases and J by 1 base, 9 bases remained unmatched. Profiled with immunoSEQ multiplex PCR; TCRdb holds only in-frame clones, not every one. The data show some 80,000 clones, 75% to 90% seen once. The source material was PBMCs. The sequence derives from a human donor in good health. Some clones in this sample may be carry-over from other donors' samples. The chain combines TRBV18 with TRBJ2-7; 10 nucleotides align to TRBD2. CDR3 sequence: CASSPRVLAGPSYEQYF. In nucleotides, the CDR3 is TGTGCCAGCTCACCCAGGGTACTAGCGGGGCCTTCCTACGAGCAGTACTTC.